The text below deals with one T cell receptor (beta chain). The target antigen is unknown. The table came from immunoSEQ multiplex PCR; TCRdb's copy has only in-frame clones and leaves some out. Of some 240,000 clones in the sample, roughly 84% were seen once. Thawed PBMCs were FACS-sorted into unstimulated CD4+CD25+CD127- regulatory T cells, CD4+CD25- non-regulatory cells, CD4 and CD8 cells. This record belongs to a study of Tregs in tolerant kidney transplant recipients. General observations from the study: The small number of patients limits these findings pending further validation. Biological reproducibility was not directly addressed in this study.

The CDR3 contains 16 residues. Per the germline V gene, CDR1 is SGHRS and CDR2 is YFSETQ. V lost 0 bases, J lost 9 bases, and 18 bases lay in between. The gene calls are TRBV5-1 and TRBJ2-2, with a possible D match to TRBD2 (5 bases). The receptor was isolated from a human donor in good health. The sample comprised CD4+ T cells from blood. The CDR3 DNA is TGCGCCAGCAGCTTGGTCGGGATAGACTCTCGCCGGGAGCTGTTTTTT. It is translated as CASSLVGIDSRRELFF.